Listed below are T cell receptor beta chains from one sample, sequenced in a study of T cells in Graves' hyperthyroidism and ophthalmopathy. One entry per CDR3 protein results from TCRdb running MiXCR on the multiplex PCR reads. The sample has hundreds of thousands of distinct CDR3 sequences, roughly 20% seen once. Input material: blood. Every receptor here comes from a man aged 30 to 45 with Graves' ophthalmopathy. Both conserved end residues are part of each CDR3. The order of the fields is CDR3 protein, V gene.

CASSFSRGIKETQYF TRBV12-3/TRBV12-4
CATSTLGTILINEQFF TRBV28
CASSQQLNTEAFF TRBV4-1
CASRSTKGLRNTGELFF TRBV28
CASSLLSGKFYSPLHF TRBV7-8
CASSRLGGELFF TRBV19
CASSLDPRGSPLHF TRBV7-9
CASSWTSSDTQYF TRBV5-1
CASSRILAGGRNEQFF TRBV3-1
CASSQVLANEQFF TRBV4-1
CASSAGQNSNQPQHF TRBV25-1
CASSTEGTQPQHF TRBV7-6
CASSRSAEQYF TRBV13
CASSVSGTPLEQYF TRBV9
CAWNGQGVIGQPQHF TRBV30
CATSDQGLQPQHF TRBV24-1
CASSFTGTGLRKTEAFF TRBV11-3
CASSMGQGSYGYTF TRBV19
CASSRLAGRNEQFF TRBV12-3/TRBV12-4
CASSLREGNEQFF TRBV7-7
CASSGQGAITEAFF TRBV6-1
CASSIHGSSEAFF TRBV19
CASSENGWNTEAFF TRBV2
CASSLYGDTQYF TRBV7-8
CATSDPELGGEKLFF TRBV24-1
CSAVGTSGSTDTQYF TRBV20-1
CSAHRILAYYNEQFF TRBV20-1
CASSAREESYEQYF TRBV6-1
CSVVEDRVRGYGYTF TRBV29-1
CASSQIDAMDYEQYF TRBV11-2
CASSLGRRDEPYF TRBV7-8
CASSLRDRVVNEQFF TRBV7-9
CASSLQGNLYEQYF TRBV11-2
CASSQGDLTYVTDTQYF TRBV4-1
CASSRGDNQPQHF TRBV3-1
CASRPRTGGDTEAFF TRBV5-1
CASRRAGGGETQYF TRBV19
CASSQRPRDTGELFF TRBV4-1
CASSSPLAGGFREQYF TRBV28
CASSRGNRDVSYEQYF TRBV19
CASRRTSGSHEQYF TRBV6-1
CASSLTGLQPQHF TRBV5-5
CASSEYPGQGRDGEAFF TRBV25-1
CAWSQAAAPNYNEQFF TRBV30
CASRPQIGGRMGTEAFF TRBV11-2
CASTPGVNYEQYF TRBV19
CASRQRYNSPLHF TRBV6-1
CSATTSAGGYTQYF TRBV20-1
CAIRTGSGLAGYSYEQYF TRBV10-3
CSAKEWRSADEQYF TRBV20-1
CASSSPGTSGRASYNEQFF TRBV6-2/TRBV6-3
CSAPRLAGGGSYNEQFF TRBV20-1
CASSLRRAGGNEQFF TRBV27
CASSRGLAAYEQYF TRBV6-1